This entry concerns a single T cell receptor (beta chain). TCRdb fed the RT-PCR reads into MiXCR, producing one record per CDR3 protein. Here the sample spans roughly 880,000 distinct CDR3 sequences, about a sixth being singletons. This entry belongs to a study of patients and donors after allogeneic stem cell transplantation. Input material: blood, either unsorted or a sorted T cell fraction (not recorded which). This clonotype originated in a human donor who was either an allogeneic HSCT recipient or a stem cell or donor lymphocyte infusion donor (not recorded which). It is not recorded whose cells these are; they may come from a transplant donor.

CDR3 DNA sequence: TGCGCCAGCAGCCCCCGTCCCCGCGACAGGGCGGACTATGGCTACACCTTC. Amino acid sequence: CASSPRPRDRADYGYTF. The chain joins TRBV5-1 to TRBJ1-2; 7 positions match TRBD1. The J segment lost 3 bases and the V segment lost 4 bases, leaving 15 bases of the junction unmatched. The CDR3 is 17 amino acids. CDR1 is SGHRS and CDR2 is YFSETQ in the germline V gene.